This TCR beta chain was observed in a study of blood T cell repertoires in COVID-19. Study at large: COVID-19 samples from acute and convalescent phases originated in the United States, Italy and Spain.

Libraries were prepared by immunoSEQ multiplex PCR; TCRdb keeps only in-frame clonotypes and omits some of them. The table includes over 200,000 clones, 90% to 95% detected once. CDR1 MNHEY and CDR2 SVGAGI come from the germline V gene. The CDR3 is 13 amino acids. V was pared by 6 bases and J by 2 bases, with 11 bases between. This sequence was found in a man between 60 and 75 years old with COVID-19, enrolled during active disease. The chain combines TRBV6-5 with TRBJ2-7, with D perhaps matching TRBD1 (6 bases). Sequences were obtained from peripheral blood. In DNA, the CDR3 is TGTGCCAGCAGCCCGGACAGTACCTACGAGCAGTACTTC. It translates to CASSPDSTYEQYF.